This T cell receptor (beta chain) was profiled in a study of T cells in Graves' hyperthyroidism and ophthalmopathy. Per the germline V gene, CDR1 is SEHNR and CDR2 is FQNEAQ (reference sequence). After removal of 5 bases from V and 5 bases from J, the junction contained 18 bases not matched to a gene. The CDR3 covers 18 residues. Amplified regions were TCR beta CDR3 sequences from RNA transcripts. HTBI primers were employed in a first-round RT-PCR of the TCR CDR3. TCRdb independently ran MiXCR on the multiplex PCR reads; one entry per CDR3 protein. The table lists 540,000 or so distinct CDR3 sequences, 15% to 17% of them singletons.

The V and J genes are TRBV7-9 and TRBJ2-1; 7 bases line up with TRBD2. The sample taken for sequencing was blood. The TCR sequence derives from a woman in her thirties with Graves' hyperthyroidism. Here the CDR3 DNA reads TGTGCCAGCAGCCCACCCCCGGCCAGACTAGCTGTCAACAATGAGCAGTTCTTC. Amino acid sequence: CASSPPPARLAVNNEQFF.